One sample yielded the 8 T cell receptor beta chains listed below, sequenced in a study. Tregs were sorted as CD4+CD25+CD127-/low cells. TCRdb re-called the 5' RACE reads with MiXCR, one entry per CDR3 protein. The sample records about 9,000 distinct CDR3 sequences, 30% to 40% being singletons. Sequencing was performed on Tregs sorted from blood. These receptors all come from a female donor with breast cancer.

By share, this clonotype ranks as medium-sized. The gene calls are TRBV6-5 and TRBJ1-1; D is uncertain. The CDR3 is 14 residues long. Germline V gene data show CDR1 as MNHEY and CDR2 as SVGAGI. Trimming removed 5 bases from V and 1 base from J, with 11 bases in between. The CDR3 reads CASSQRHRNTEAFF. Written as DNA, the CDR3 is TGTGCCAGCAGTCAAAGACACCGGAACACTGAAGCTTTCTTT.

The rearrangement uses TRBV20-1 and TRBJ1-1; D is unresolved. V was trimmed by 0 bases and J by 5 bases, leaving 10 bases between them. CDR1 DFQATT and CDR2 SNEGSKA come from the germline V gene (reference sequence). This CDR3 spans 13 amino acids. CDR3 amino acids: CSARDQLETEAFF. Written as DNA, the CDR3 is TGCAGTGCTAGAGATCAGCTGGAAACTGAAGCTTTCTTT.

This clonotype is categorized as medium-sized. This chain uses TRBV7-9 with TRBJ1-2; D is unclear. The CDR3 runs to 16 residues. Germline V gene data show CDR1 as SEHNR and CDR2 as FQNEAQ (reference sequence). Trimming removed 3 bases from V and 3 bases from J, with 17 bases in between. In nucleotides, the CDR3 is TGTGCCAGCAGCTTCCCAACCCAAGGGCAAGACTATGGCTACACCTTC. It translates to CASSFPTQGQDYGYTF.

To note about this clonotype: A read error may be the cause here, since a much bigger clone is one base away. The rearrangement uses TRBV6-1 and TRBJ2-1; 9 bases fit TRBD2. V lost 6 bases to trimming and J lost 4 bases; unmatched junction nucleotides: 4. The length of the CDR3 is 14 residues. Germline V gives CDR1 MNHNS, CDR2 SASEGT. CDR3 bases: TGTGCCAGCAGCCGAGCGGGAGGTTACAATGAGCAGTTCTTC. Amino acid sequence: CASSRAGGYNEQFF.

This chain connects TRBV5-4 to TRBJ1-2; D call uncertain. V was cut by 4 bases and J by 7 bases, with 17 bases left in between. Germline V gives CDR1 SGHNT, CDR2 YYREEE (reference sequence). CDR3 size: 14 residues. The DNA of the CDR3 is TGTGCCAGCAGCCTCCAGGTCCCGAGACGTGGCTACACCTTC. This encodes CASSLQVPRRGYTF.

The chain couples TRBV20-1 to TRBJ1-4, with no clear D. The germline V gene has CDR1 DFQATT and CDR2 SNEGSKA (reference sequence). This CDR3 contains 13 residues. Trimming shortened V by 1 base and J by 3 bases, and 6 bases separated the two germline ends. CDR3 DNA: TGCAGTGCTAGAGGGGGTCCTAATGAAAAACTGTTTTTT. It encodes CSARGGPNEKLFF.

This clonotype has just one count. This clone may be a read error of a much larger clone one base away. CDR3 residues: CASSLDTSGGANVLAF. CDR3 bases: TGTGCCAGCAGCTTAGATACTAGCGGTGGGGCCAACGTCCTGGCTTTC. The chain couples TRBV7-9 to TRBJ2-6; 8 nucleotides agree with TRBD2. The CDR3 covers 16 residues. CDR1 and CDR2 (germline): SEHNR, FQNEAQ (reference sequence).

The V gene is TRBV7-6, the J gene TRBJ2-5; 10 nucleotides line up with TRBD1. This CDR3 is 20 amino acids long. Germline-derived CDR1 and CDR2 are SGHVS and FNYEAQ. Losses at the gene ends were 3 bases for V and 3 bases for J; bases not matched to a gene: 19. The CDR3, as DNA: TGTGCCAGCAGCTTCCCCCTGACAGGGGGCGACTCCGGCAACAAAGAGACCCAGTACTTC. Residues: CASSFPLTGGDSGNKETQYF.